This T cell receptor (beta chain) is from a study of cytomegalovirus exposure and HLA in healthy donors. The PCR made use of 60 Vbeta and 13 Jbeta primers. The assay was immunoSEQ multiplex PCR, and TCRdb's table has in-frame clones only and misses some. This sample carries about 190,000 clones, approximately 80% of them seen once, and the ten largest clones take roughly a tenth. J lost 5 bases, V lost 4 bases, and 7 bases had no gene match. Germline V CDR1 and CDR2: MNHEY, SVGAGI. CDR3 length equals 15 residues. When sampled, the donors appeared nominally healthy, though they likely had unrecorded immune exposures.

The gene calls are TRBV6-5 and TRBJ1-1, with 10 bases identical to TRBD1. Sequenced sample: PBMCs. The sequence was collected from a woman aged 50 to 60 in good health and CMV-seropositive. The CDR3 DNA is TGTGCCAGCAGTTCTCCGACAGGGGGCGGAACTGAAGCTTTCTTT. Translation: CASSSPTGGGTEAFF.